This record concerns one TCR beta chain sequence. The CDR3 is 15 amino acids. V shed 0 bases and J shed 2 bases, with 12 bases lying between them. Germline CDR1 GTSNPN, CDR2 SVGIG (reference sequence). Profiled with immunoSEQ multiplex PCR; TCRdb holds only in-frame clones, not every one. The data hold roughly 68,000 clones, with approximately 91% observed a single time. The data derive from a study of stem cell transplantation in POMP-related autoinflammatory disease. The sequencing used CD4+ T cells from PBMCs, collected after stem cell transplantation. The rearrangement joins TRBV30 to TRBJ2-3; D perhaps matches TRBD2 (6 bases). This receptor was identified in a human patient with POMP-related autoinflammation and immune dysregulation (PRAID). The graft donor may account for some of the T cells. CDR3 sequence (DNA): TGTGCCTGGAGTGTCGGTGCGGGAACCACAGATACGCAGTATTTT. Encoded protein: CAWSVGAGTTDTQYF. The whole variable domain, filled in from reference TRBV30 and TRBJ2-3, reads SQTIHQWPATLVQPVGSPLSLECTVEGTSNPNLYWYRQAAGRGLQLLFYSVGIGQISSEVPQNLSASRPQDRQFILSSKKLLLSDSGFYLCAWSVGAGTTDTQYFGPGTRLTVL.